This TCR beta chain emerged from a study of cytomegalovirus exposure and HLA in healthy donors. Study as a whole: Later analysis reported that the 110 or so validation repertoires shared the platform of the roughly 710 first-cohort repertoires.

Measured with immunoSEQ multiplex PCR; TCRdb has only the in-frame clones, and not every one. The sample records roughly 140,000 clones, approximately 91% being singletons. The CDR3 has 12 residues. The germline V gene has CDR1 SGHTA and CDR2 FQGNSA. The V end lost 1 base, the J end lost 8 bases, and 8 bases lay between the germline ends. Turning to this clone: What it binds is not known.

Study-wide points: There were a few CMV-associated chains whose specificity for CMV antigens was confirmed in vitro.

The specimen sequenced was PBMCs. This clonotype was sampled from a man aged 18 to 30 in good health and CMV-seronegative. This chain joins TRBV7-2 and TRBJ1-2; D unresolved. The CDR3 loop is CASSLEAGGYTF. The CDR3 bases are TGTGCCAGCAGCTTAGAGGCGGGGGGCTACACCTTC.